The present entry profiles one T cell receptor beta chain with its context. This clonotype registers as medium-sized (0.01 to 0.1%) within its sample. It has no known antigen specificity. Base qualities are not at hand, and no much larger clone is one base apart. CDR3 length: 15 amino acids, cysteine to phenylalanine. The only DNA kept is the CDR3, 45 bases in frame from the first base. Germline trimming: 2 bases from V, 2 bases from J; junction bases outside gene matches: 3. CDR1 and CDR2 are drawn from the germline V gene: LGHNA, YNFKEQ. This specimen belongs to a study. Sequenced using an Illumina MiSeq. Starting from the raw public reads, TCRdb applied fastp trimming at Q25, assembled clones with MiXCR and retained in-frame beta chains. Each CDR3 protein gets just one entry, which takes the most common genes and DNA from the rows behind it. The sample profile shows 3,000 to 3,500 distinct CDR3 sequences; roughly a tenth of them were found once. The ten top clones hold over 6% of the sample.

The sequence is built from TRBV4-2 and TRBJ2-5; the junction holds 9 bases that match TRBD2. The sample taken for sequencing was CD4+ T cells from synovial fluid. This TCR was sampled from a human donor with rheumatoid arthritis. This receptor carries the CDR3 CASSQLAGQQETQYF. The DNA sequence is given as TGTGCCAGCAGCCAACTAGCGGGGCAACAAGAGACCCAGTACTTC.